This T cell receptor (beta chain) was recorded in a study of blood T cell repertoires in COVID-19. Study-wide background: Specimens from acute and convalescent COVID-19 originated in the United States, Italy and Spain. PBMCs, B-cell-depleted T cells, or T cells were the source of the cDNA or gDNA that made up the material.

Original handling: Researchers report that nucleated cell counts were estimated from reference gene primer amplification. This table comes from immunoSEQ multiplex PCR, and its TCRdb copy is limited to in-frame clones, with some not included. The V and J calls and clone size were taken over from that table, and D and trimming were inferred from the DNA. Among 100,000 or so clones, roughly 80% were seen once, and the ten largest hold roughly 15%. The trim removed 5 bases at V and 7 bases at J, leaving 13 bases unmatched. Germline V gene data show CDR1 as SGHVS and CDR2 as FQNEAQ. The length of the CDR3 is 15 residues.

The material sequenced was peripheral blood. The clonotype was recovered from a woman aged 80 or over with acute or convalescent COVID-19. J is TRBJ1-2 and V is TRBV7-8; TRBD1 matches 7 bases. The CDR3 DNA sequence: TGTGCCAGCAGCCCTCCAGACAGGGTTCGTTCTGGCTACACCTTC. This sequence encodes CASSPPDRVRSGYTF.